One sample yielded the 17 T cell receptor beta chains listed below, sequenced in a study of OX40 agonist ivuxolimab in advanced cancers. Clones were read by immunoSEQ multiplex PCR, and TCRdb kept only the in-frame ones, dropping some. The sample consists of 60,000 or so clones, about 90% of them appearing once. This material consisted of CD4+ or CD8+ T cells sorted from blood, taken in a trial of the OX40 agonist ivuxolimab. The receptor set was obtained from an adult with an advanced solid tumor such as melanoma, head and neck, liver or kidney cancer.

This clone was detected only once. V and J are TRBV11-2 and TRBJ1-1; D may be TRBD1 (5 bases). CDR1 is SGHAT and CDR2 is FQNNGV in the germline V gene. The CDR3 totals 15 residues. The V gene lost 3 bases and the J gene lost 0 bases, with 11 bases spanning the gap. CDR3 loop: CASSLRGTLNTEAFF. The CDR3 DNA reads TGTGCCAGCAGCTTGCGGGGGACCCTGAACACTGAAGCTTTCTTT.

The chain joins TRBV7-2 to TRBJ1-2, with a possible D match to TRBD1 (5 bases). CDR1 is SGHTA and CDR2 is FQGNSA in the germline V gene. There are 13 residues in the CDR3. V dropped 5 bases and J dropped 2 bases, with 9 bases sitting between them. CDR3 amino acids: CASSRGPNYGYTF. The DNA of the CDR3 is TGTGCCAGCAGCCGGGGACCGAACTATGGCTACACCTTC.

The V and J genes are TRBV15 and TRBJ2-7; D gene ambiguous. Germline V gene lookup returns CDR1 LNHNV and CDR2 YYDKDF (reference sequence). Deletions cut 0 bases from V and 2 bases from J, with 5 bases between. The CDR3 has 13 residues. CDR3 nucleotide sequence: TGTGCCACCAGCAGAGAGGCCCCCTACGAGCAGTACTTC. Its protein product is CATSREAPYEQYF.

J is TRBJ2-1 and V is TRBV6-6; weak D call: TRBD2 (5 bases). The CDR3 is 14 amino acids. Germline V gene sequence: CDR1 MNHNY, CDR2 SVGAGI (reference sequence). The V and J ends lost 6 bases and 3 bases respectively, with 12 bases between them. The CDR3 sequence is CASSNRAGYNEQFF. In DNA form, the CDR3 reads TGTGCCAGCAGCAACCGGGCGGGCTACAATGAGCAGTTCTTC.

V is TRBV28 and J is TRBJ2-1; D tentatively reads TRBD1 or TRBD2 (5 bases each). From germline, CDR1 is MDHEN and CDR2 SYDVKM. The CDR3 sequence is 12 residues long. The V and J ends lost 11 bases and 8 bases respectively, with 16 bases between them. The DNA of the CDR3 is TGTGCCTCGCAGCGGTTGGGGGATGAGCAGTTCTTC. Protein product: CASQRLGDEQFF.

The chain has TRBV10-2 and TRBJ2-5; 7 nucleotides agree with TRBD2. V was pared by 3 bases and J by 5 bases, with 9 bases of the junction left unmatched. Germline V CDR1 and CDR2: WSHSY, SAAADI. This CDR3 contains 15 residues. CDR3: CASSEVGLAVETQYF. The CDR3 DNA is TGCGCCAGCAGTGAAGTGGGCCTAGCGGTCGAGACCCAGTACTTC.

The DNA for the CDR3 is TGTGCCAGCAGTTCCCTCGGAAACACCATATATTTT. Protein product: CASSSLGNTIYF. The V and J genes are TRBV6-5 and TRBJ1-3, with D unresolved. CDR1 and CDR2 from the germline V gene are MNHEY and SVGAGI. The CDR3 loop spans 12 amino acids. V lost 4 bases, J lost 4 bases, and 5 bases lay in between.

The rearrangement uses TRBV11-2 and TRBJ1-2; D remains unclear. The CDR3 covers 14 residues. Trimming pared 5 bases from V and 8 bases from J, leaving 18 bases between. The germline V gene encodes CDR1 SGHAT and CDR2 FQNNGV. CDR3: CASSHSGVTMGYTF. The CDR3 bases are TGTGCCAGCAGCCACTCGGGAGTTACTATGGGCTACACCTTC.

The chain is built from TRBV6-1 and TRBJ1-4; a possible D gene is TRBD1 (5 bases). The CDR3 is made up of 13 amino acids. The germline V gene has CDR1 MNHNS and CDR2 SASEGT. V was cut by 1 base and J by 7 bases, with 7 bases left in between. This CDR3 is CASSEGGSEKLFF. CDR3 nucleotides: TGTGCCAGCAGTGAAGGGGGGAGTGAAAAACTGTTTTTT.

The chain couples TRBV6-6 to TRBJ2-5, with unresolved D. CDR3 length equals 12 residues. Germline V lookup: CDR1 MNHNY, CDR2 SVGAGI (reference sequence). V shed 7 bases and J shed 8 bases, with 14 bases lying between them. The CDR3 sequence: CASTLGPQTQYF. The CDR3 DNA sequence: TGTGCCAGCACCCTTGGACCCCAAACCCAGTACTTC.

The CDR3 region has the DNA TGTGCCAGCTCACAGGGGTATACGAGCTCCTACAATGAGCAGTTCTTC. Translating gives CASSQGYTSSYNEQFF. The rearrangement links TRBV18 to TRBJ2-1; possible D gene TRBD1, 5 bases. The V gene lost 4 bases and the J gene lost 0 bases, with 13 bases spanning the gap. The length of the CDR3 is 16 residues. Per the germline V gene, CDR1 is KGHSH and CDR2 is LQKENI. The full variable domain, with the rest looked up from reference TRBV18 and TRBJ2-1, is NAGVMQNPRHLVRRRGQEARLRCSPMKGHSHVYWYRQLPEEGLKFMVYLQKENIIDESGMPKERFSAEFPKEGPSILRIQQVVRGDSAAYFCASSQGYTSSYNEQFFGPGTRLTVL.

This CDR3 reads CASSFRTGGNSPLHF. CDR3 coding DNA: TGTGCCAGCAGCTTCAGGACAGGGGGAAATTCACCCCTCCACTTT. This chain links TRBV7-2 with TRBJ1-6; TRBD1 matches at 10 bases. CDR1 is SGHTA, CDR2 FQGNSA, per germline. This CDR3 spans 15 amino acids. J lost 7 bases, V lost 3 bases, and 3 bases had no gene match.

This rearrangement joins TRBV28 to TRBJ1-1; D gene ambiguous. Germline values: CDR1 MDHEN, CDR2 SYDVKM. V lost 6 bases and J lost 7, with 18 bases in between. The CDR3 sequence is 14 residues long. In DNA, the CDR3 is TGTGCCAGCAGATATCCCTCGGCAGTCGGTGAAGCTTTCTTT. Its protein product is CASRYPSAVGEAFF.

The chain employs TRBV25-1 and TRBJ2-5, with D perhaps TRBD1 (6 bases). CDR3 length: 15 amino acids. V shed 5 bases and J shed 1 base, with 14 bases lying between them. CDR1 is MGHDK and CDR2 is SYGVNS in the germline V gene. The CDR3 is CASSHGQTFQETQYF. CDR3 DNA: TGTGCCAGCAGTCACGGACAGACCTTCCAAGAGACCCAGTACTTC.

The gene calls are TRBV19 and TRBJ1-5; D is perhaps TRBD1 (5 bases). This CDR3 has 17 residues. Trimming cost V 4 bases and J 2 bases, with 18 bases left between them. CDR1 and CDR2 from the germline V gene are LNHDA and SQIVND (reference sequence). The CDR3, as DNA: TGTGCCAGTAGTAAAACAGGTTTACTCGGCGGCAATCAGCCCCAGCATTTT. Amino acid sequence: CASSKTGLLGGNQPQHF.

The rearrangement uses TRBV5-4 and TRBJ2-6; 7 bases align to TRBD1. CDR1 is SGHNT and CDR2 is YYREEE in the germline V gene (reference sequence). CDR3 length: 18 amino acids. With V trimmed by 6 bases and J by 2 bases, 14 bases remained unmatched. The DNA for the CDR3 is TGTGCCAGCACCAATCCGGACAGGCACCTGCCTGGGGCCAACGTCCTGACTTTC. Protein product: CASTNPDRHLPGANVLTF.

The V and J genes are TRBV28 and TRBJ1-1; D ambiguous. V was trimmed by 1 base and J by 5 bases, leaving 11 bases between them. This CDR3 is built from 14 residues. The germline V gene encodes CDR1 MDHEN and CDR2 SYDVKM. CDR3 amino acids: CASSLSATGTEAFF. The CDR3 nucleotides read TGTGCCAGCAGTTTATCCGCTACGGGGACTGAAGCTTTCTTT.